These T cell receptor beta chains were read from a single sample in a study of blood T cell repertoires in COVID-19. TCRdb keeps only in-frame clones here, not all; method: immunoSEQ multiplex PCR. The sample lists tens of thousands of clones, 84% occurring once. Sequencing input: peripheral blood. The receptors were sampled from a man aged 60-69 years with acute or convalescent COVID-19. CDR3s include the opening cysteine and the closing phenylalanine or tryptophan. D genes are given only for firm matches. The size field is filled for only some rows; it gives once, few, many or a size class.

d_gene,abundance,v_gene,j_gene,CDR3nt,CDR3aa
-,-,TRBV6-5,TRBJ2-2,TGTGCCAGCAGTTCCTCTTGGGCCCCCGGGGAGCTGTTTTTT,CASSSSWAPGELFF
TRBD2,-,TRBV30,TRBJ2-5,TGTGCCTGGAGGGAGGCGGGGGGCTGGGGAGAGACCCAGTACTTC,CAWREAGGWGETQYF
-,-,TRBV24-1,TRBJ2-5,TGTGCCACCAGTAGTGGGGGGTGGGGAGAGACCCAGTACTTC,CATSSGGWGETQYF
-,-,TRBV5-1,TRBJ1-2,TGCGCCAGCAGAGATCCTATACGAGGTTACGTCTACACCTTC,CASRDPIRGYVYTF
-,once,TRBV10-2,TRBJ1-2,TGCGCCAGCAGGGACTCTTCCCGCGAGGGCTATGGCTACACCTTC,CASRDSSREGYGYTF
-,-,TRBV5-1,TRBJ1-1,TGCGCCAGCAGCTTGGATCAGGTGAACACTGAAGCTTTCTTT,CASSLDQVNTEAFF
TRBD1,-,TRBV12-5,TRBJ1-2,TGTGCTAGTGGTTCGTTGGACAGGACCTATGGCTACACCTTC,CASGSLDRTYGYTF
-,once,TRBV5-1,TRBJ1-2,TGCGCCAGCAGCCCCGACAGTAACTATGGCTACACCTTC,CASSPDSNYGYTF
TRBD1,-,TRBV28,TRBJ1-1,TGTGCCAGCAACCTACAGGGGGCTAGCACTGAAGCTTTCTTT,CASNLQGASTEAFF
TRBD1,once,TRBV19,TRBJ2-6,TGTGCCAGTAGGGTTAGGACAGGGGCCAACTCTGGGGCCAACGTCCTGACTTTC,CASRVRTGANSGANVLTF
TRBD1,-,TRBV27,TRBJ1-1,TGTGCCAGCAGGCTAAATGGACAGGGGAACACTGAAGCTTTCTTT,CASRLNGQGNTEAFF
-,-,TRBV19,TRBJ1-1,TGTGCCAGTAGTTGGGCGCCTAACACTGAAGCTTTCTTT,CASSWAPNTEAFF
TRBD1,once,TRBV10-2,TRBJ1-5,TGCGCCAGCAGGGACAGGGGTGTCAATCAGCCCCAGCATTTT,CASRDRGVNQPQHF
-,-,TRBV7-2,TRBJ2-3,TGTGCCAGCAGCTTAGGCGTTGGACAGTTCACAGATACGCAGTATTTT,CASSLGVGQFTDTQYF
-,-,TRBV28,TRBJ1-1,TGTGCCAGCAGTTTAGGACAGAGAAGTGCTTTCTTT,CASSLGQRSAFF
TRBD1,once,TRBV14,TRBJ1-6,TGTGCCAGCAGCCAAGATTTGGGACAGTATAATTCACCCCTCCACTTT,CASSQDLGQYNSPLHF
-,-,TRBV5-1,TRBJ2-6,TGCGCCAGCAGCCCCGGAGGTGGGGCCAACGTCCTGACTTTC,CASSPGGGANVLTF
-,-,TRBV9,TRBJ2-5,TGTGCCAGCAGCGCGAGGACCTCGGACAAACAAGAGACCCAGTACTTC,CASSARTSDKQETQYF
TRBD2,-,TRBV27,TRBJ2-2,TGTGCCAGCAGTCTGCGACCACCGGGGGGGACTAACACCGGGGAGCTGTTTTTT,CASSLRPPGGTNTGELFF
-,few,TRBV7-2,TRBJ2-2,TGTGCCAGCAGCTTGGGCTACCTGAACACCGGGGAGCTGTTTTTT,CASSLGYLNTGELFF
TRBD1,-,TRBV6-9,TRBJ1-1,TGTGCCAGCAGTTACCGGGACAGGGTTGCTGAAGCTTTCTTT,CASSYRDRVAEAFF
TRBD1,-,TRBV2,TRBJ1-6,TGTGCCAGCAGTAATCAACAGGGGCCGTTACCCCTCCACTTT,CASSNQQGPLPLHF
-,-,TRBV5-8,TRBJ2-1,TGTGCCAGCAGCTTGGTGCCCACGCTATTGAATGAGCAGTTCTTC,CASSLVPTLLNEQFF
-,-,TRBV28,TRBJ1-2,TGTGCCAGCAGTTCCATAATGGTTGGGCAGAACTATGGCTACACCTTC,CASSSIMVGQNYGYTF
-,-,TRBV19,TRBJ1-4,TGTGCCAGTAGTATTCCCATGGACAGACTAAGCATTGAAAAACTGTTTTTT,CASSIPMDRLSIEKLFF
TRBD1,-,TRBV6-6,TRBJ2-1,TGTGCCAGCAGTCCACCCGGGACAGGGGATGAGCAGTTCTTC,CASSPPGTGDEQFF
TRBD2,-,TRBV14,TRBJ2-1,TGTGCCAGCAGCCAAGTTACTAGCGGTGAGCAGTTCTTC,CASSQVTSGEQFF
TRBD1,-,TRBV6-5,TRBJ1-1,TGTGCCAGCAGTTGGGACAGGGAGAACACTGAAGCTTTCTTT,CASSWDRENTEAFF
-,-,TRBV3-1/TRBV3-2,TRBJ1-5,TGTGCCAGCAGCCAGGGTTGGACAGGCAATCAGCCCCAGCATTTT,CASSQGWTGNQPQHF
TRBD2,-,TRBV5-1,TRBJ2-3,TGCGCCAGTACCCCTGGGGGGGGCACAGATACGCAGTATTTT,CASTPGGGTDTQYF
-,-,TRBV29-1,TRBJ1-1,TGCAGCGTAACAGGGACCATGAACACTGAAGCTTTCTTT,CSVTGTMNTEAFF
-,-,TRBV28,TRBJ1-5,TGTGCCAGCAGCCTTTATAGCAATCAGCCCCAGCATTTT,CASSLYSNQPQHF
TRBD1,few,TRBV6-4,TRBJ2-1,TGTGCCAGCAGCGCCGGGACAGGCTCCTACAATGAGCAGTTCTTC,CASSAGTGSYNEQFF
TRBD1,once,TRBV18,TRBJ2-3,TGTGCCAGCTCACCGACCGGGACAGGGACAGATACGCAGTATTTT,CASSPTGTGTDTQYF
-,-,TRBV28,TRBJ2-1,TGTGCCAGCAGCCCCCTCCCCCGGCCTAGCTCCTACAATGAGCAGTTCTTC,CASSPLPRPSSYNEQFF
TRBD1,-,TRBV3-1/TRBV3-2,TRBJ1-1,TGTGCCAGCAGCCGAGAGGACAGGGCGTACACTGAAGCTTTCTTT,CASSREDRAYTEAFF
-,few,TRBV6-5,TRBJ1-4,TGTGCCAGCAGTTACTCGACGGCAGGGAAACTGTTTTTT,CASSYSTAGKLFF
TRBD1,-,TRBV6-5,TRBJ2-7,TGTGCCAGCAGTCGACAGGGATACGAGCAGTACTTC,CASSRQGYEQYF
-,-,TRBV6-2/TRBV6-3,TRBJ1-1,TGTGCCAGCAGTTACTTGACTCCGAACACTGAAGCTTTCTTT,CASSYLTPNTEAFF
TRBD1,-,TRBV6-4,TRBJ1-1,TGTGCCAGCAGTGACTCGCAGGGGGCAAACACTGAAGCTTTCTTT,CASSDSQGANTEAFF
TRBD2,-,TRBV7-3,TRBJ2-1,TGTGCCAGCAGCTTAGTAACTAGCGGCCTGGGTGAGCAGTTCTTC,CASSLVTSGLGEQFF
-,-,TRBV4-1,TRBJ2-4,TGCGCCAGCAGCCAAGCCCCAACAGGGTTTCTAGCCAAAAACATTCAGTACTTC,CASSQAPTGFLAKNIQYF
-,-,TRBV29-1,TRBJ2-7,TGCAGCGCCACACAGGGCCCCTACGAGCAGTACTTC,CSATQGPYEQYF
TRBD2,-,TRBV7-9,TRBJ2-2,TGTGCCAGCGGGAGGGCCGGGGAGCTGTTTTTT,CASGRAGELFF